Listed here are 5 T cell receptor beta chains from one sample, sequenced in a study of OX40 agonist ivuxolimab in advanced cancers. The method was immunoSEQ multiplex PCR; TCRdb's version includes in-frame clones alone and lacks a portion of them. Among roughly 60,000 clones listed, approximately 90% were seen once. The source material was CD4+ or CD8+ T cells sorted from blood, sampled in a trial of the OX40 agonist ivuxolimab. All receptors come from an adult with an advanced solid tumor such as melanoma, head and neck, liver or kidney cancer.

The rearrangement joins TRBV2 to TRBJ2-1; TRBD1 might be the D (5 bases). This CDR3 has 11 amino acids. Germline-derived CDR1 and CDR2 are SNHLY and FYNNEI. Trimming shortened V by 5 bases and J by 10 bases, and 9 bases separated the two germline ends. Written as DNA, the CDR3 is TGTGCCAGCAGTACCGACAGAGAGCAGTTCTTC. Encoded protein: CASSTDREQFF. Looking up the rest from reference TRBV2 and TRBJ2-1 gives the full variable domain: EPEVTQTPSHQVTQMGQEVILRCVPISNHLYFYWYRQILGQKVEFLVSFYNNEISEKSEIFDDQFSVERPDGSNFTLKIRSTKLEDSAMYFCASSTDREQFFGPGTRLTVL.

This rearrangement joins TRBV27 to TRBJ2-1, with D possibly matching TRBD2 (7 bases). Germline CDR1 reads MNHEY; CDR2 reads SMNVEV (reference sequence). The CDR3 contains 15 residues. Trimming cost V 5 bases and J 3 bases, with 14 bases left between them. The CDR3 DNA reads TGTGCCAGCAGTCCAGGGGCTAGCGGCTACAATGAGCAGTTCTTC. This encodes CASSPGASGYNEQFF.

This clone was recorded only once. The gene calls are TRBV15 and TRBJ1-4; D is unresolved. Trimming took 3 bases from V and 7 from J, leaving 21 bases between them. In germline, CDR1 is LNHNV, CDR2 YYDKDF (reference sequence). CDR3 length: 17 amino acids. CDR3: CATSRVTEYASGEKLFF. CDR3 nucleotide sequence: TGTGCCACCAGCAGGGTAACAGAGTACGCCTCGGGTGAAAAACTGTTTTTT.

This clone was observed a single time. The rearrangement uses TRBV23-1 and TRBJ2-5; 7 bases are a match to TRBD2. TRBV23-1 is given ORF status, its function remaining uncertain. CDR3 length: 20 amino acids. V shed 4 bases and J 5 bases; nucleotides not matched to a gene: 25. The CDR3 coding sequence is TGCGCCAGCAGTCGCCCGGCCCCGGTTGGTGCGGGAGATGGGGCGGAGACCCAGTACTTC. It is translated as CASSRPAPVGAGDGAETQYF.

The DNA for the CDR3 is TGTGCCAGCAGCTTGGAGTCTAGCGTCTCCTACGAGCAGTACTTC. As protein: CASSLESSVSYEQYF. The chain couples TRBV5-4 to TRBJ2-7, with a possible D match to TRBD2 (6 bases). Germline V gives CDR1 SGHNT, CDR2 YYREEE (reference sequence). This CDR3 region has 15 residues. Trimming cost V 0 bases and J 0 bases, with 10 bases left between them.